The next 15 T cell receptor beta chains were all read from a single sample in a study of blood T cell repertoires in COVID-19. Assay: immunoSEQ multiplex PCR; the TCRdb copy retains only in-frame clones and omits some. The table lists 170,000 or so clones, roughly 89% of them singletons, with just under 0.9% in the top ten. The sample comprised peripheral blood. Receptor source: a woman aged 18-29 years who had recovered from COVID-19.

The chain carries TRBV4-3 and TRBJ1-1, with no clear D. Per the germline V gene, CDR1 is LGHNA and CDR2 is YSLEER. V was shortened by 2 bases and J by 0 bases, with 4 bases between the two germline ends. This CDR3 has 13 amino acids. The CDR3 loop reads CASSQYMNTEAFF. As DNA, the CDR3 is TGCGCCAGCAGCCAATATATGAACACTGAAGCTTTCTTT.

This sequence joins TRBV7-9 and TRBJ2-7; 9 positions agree with TRBD1. Germline loops: CDR1 SEHNR, CDR2 FQNEAQ (reference sequence). The CDR3 has 14 residues. Germline trimming cut 5 bases from V and 3 bases from J; bases unmatched to any gene: 5. CDR3 residues: CASSQGQGSYEQYF. CDR3 sequence (DNA): TGTGCCAGCAGCCAAGGACAGGGGAGCTACGAGCAGTACTTC.

V gene TRBV5-6 combines with J gene TRBJ1-3; D remains unclear. Germline CDR1 SGHDT, CDR2 YYEEEE. This CDR3 contains 14 residues. V was shortened by 2 bases and J by 4 bases, with 10 bases between the two germline ends. CDR3 sequence: CASSFVGSGNTIYF. CDR3 bases: TGTGCCAGCAGCTTTGTCGGGTCCGGAAACACCATATATTTT. The full variable domain, rest sourced from reference TRBV5-6 and TRBJ1-3, is DAGVTQSPTHLIKTRGQQVTLRCSPKSGHDTVSWYQQALGQGPQFIFQYYEEEERQRGNFPDRFSGHQFPNYSSELNVNALLLGDSALYLCASSFVGSGNTIYFGEGSWLTVV.

With respect to this clone: This sample also contains other DNA sequences that code for the same CDR3. V gene TRBV6-4 combines with J gene TRBJ2-3, with 7 bases aligning to TRBD2. Unmatched junction bases numbered 4, after V lost 0 bases and J lost 4 bases. Germline CDR1 MRHNA, CDR2 SNTAGT. There are 15 residues in the CDR3. The CDR3 DNA reads TGTGCCAGCAGTGACTCCGGGGGAGGGGCAGATACGCAGTATTTT. This codes for CASSDSGGGADTQYF.

Only a few counts were recorded for this clone. This chain uses TRBV4-1 with TRBJ1-2; perhaps TRBD1 as D (5 bases). Germline V gives CDR1 MGHRA, CDR2 YSYEKL. CDR3 length: 14 residues. With 0 bases removed from V and 6 bases from J, the gap between germline ends came to 11 bases. This CDR3 is CASSQEPTVDGYTF. The CDR3 DNA is TGCGCCAGCAGCCAAGAACCGACAGTCGATGGCTACACCTTC.

DNA of the CDR3: TGTGCCACCCAGACAGGGGGGACTAACGAGCAGTACTTC. This translates into CATQTGGTNEQYF. V and J are TRBV2 and TRBJ2-7; 9 bases align to TRBD1. This CDR3 comprises 13 residues. V lost 10 bases, J lost 5 bases, and 9 bases stayed unmatched. Germline V gives CDR1 SNHLY, CDR2 FYNNEI.

The genes are TRBV25-1 and TRBJ2-2, with 7 bases that match TRBD1. Germline values: CDR1 MGHDK, CDR2 SYGVNS. The CDR3 has 16 amino acids. J gave up 0 bases and V 5 bases, and 6 bases lay outside the gene matches. DNA of the CDR3: TGTGCCAGCAGTTCCCTGCAGGGGGCGAACACCGGGGAGCTGTTTTTT. It specifies CASSSLQGANTGELFF.

The chain links TRBV11-2 to TRBJ2-5, with 11 bases lining up with TRBD2. The ends lost 5 bases at V and 3 bases at J; junction bases unmatched: 2. Germline V gene lookup returns CDR1 SGHAT and CDR2 FQNNGV. There are 14 residues in the CDR3. CDR3 DNA: TGTGCCAGCAGCGTGGGACTAGCGGAAGAGACCCAGTACTTC. Its translation: CASSVGLAEETQYF.

This sequence joins TRBV4-3 and TRBJ2-1; D unresolved. V lost 0 bases to trimming and J lost 6 bases, with 9 bases between them. The CDR3 sequence is 14 residues long. Germline V gene sequence: CDR1 LGHNA, CDR2 YSLEER. Written as DNA, the CDR3 is TGCGCCAGCAGCCAAGATCTAAACCCCAATGAGCAGTTCTTC. Translated: CASSQDLNPNEQFF.

The chain links TRBV6-1 to TRBJ1-5, with 7 bases identical to TRBD1. Germline CDR1 and CDR2: MNHNS and SASEGT. Trimming took 3 bases from V and 4 from J; bases not matched to a gene: 3. CDR3 size: 14 residues. CDR3 loop: CASSDNRGNQPQHF. The CDR3 nucleotides read TGTGCCAGCAGTGATAACAGGGGAAATCAGCCCCAGCATTTT.

This clone came up once. The chain is built from TRBV19 and TRBJ1-2; 7 bases agree with TRBD1. Trimming took 4 bases from V and 5 from J; bases not matched to a gene: 13. The CDR3 runs 16 residues. Germline lookup yields CDR1 LNHDA and CDR2 SQIVND (reference sequence). DNA of the CDR3: TGTGCCAGTAGTACCTCCGGGACAGTGAATTTTTATGGCTACACCTTC. Its translation is CASSTSGTVNFYGYTF.

This chain's CDR3 is CASSRVLLPGHKNEKLFF. The CDR3 DNA sequence: TGTGCCAGCAGCCGAGTCCTCCTCCCGGGACACAAAAATGAAAAACTGTTTTTT. This chain joins TRBV9 and TRBJ1-4; TRBD1 might be the D (6 bases). The CDR3 spans 18 residues. Germline CDR1 and CDR2: SGDLS and YYNGEE. The V gene lost 4 bases and the J gene lost 5 bases, with 24 bases spanning the gap.

The CDR3 DNA is TGTGCCAGCAGTTACCTCGACATTACGACAGATACGCAGTATTTT. Protein sequence: CASSYLDITTDTQYF. The chain is built from TRBV6-6 and TRBJ2-3; the D is unclear. CDR1 is MNHNY, CDR2 SVGAGI, per germline (reference sequence). Trimming took 2 bases from V and 3 from J, leaving 12 bases between them. The CDR3 has 15 amino acids.

The chain combines TRBV18 with TRBJ2-2, with D maybe TRBD1 (5 bases). Germline CDR1 KGHSH, CDR2 LQKENI. The CDR3 loop spans 15 amino acids. Trimming shortened V by 1 base and J by 3 bases, and 9 bases separated the two germline ends. CDR3 residues: CASSPQGKHTGELFF. The CDR3 DNA is TGTGCCAGCTCACCACAGGGGAAACACACCGGGGAGCTGTTTTTT.

CDR3 in DNA: TGTGCCAGCAGCTTGGGCCACACGCAGGCCAAAAACATTCAGTACTTC. It encodes CASSLGHTQAKNIQYF. This chain uses TRBV5-8 with TRBJ2-4; the D is unclear. Germline V lookup: CDR1 SGHTS, CDR2 YDEGEE. Trimming stripped 0 bases from V and 1 base from J, with 11 bases between. The CDR3 contains 16 residues.